The 14 T cell receptor beta chains below were found in one sample sequenced in a study of CD8 T cells in Susac syndrome. With random hexamers, reverse transcription was performed on about 0.45 to 1 ug of RNA. Using its own MiXCR run on the immunoSEQ multiplex PCR reads, TCRdb lists one record per CDR3 protein. Seen here are over 100,000 distinct CDR3 sequences, nearly 95% observed once, and the top ten hold 0.11% to 0.15%. Specimen: CD4+ T cells from PBMCs. The receptors stem from a human donor in good health.

This clonotype was found once. The V gene is TRBV20-1, the J gene TRBJ1-1; a possible D gene is TRBD1 (6 bases). The CDR3 is 14 residues long. Trimming took 3 bases from V and 4 from J, leaving 15 bases between them. Germline loops: CDR1 DFQATT, CDR2 SNEGSKA (reference sequence). CDR3: CSASQQGLRTEAFF. As DNA, the CDR3 is TGCAGTGCTAGTCAACAGGGCCTTCGCACTGAAGCTTTCTTT.

This chain joins TRBV6-2 or TRBV6-3 and TRBJ2-1, with 7 bases lining up with TRBD2. The V gene end was trimmed by 6 bases and the J gene end by 7 bases; junction bases not matched to a gene: 12. CDR1 MNHEY and CDR2 SVGEGT come from the germline V gene. The CDR3 sequence is 15 residues long. CDR3 in amino acids: CASSGGLGSVNEQFF. CDR3 DNA sequence: TGTGCCAGCAGCGGAGGACTAGGGAGCGTAAATGAGCAGTTCTTC.

The chain recombines TRBV20-1 with TRBJ2-7; a weak D match, TRBD2 (6 bases). Germline V gene sequence: CDR1 DFQATT, CDR2 SNEGSKA (reference sequence). V was pared by 1 base and J by 2 bases, with 12 bases between. CDR3 size: 14 residues. Here the CDR3 DNA reads TGCAGTGCTAGAGGTCTTGGAGGGACCTACGAGCAGTACTTC. Protein product: CSARGLGGTYEQYF.

The rearrangement uses TRBV6-1 and TRBJ1-5; TRBD1 matches at 7 bases. The CDR3 contains 13 residues. From germline, CDR1 is MNHNS and CDR2 SASEGT. V shed 1 base, J shed 6 bases, and the junction held 0 bases outside the gene matches. CDR3 sequence (DNA): TGTGCCAGCAGTGAAGGACAGGGTCAGCCCCAGCATTTT. Protein sequence: CASSEGQGQPQHF.

The sample holds one count of this clonotype. This sequence joins TRBV4-1 and TRBJ2-7; 7 nucleotides match TRBD2. V was pared by 0 bases and J by 7 bases, with 9 bases of the junction left unmatched. The CDR3 length is 15 residues. Per germline, CDR1 MGHRA and CDR2 YSYEKL. This CDR3 is CASSQESSGTREQYF. The CDR3 DNA sequence: TGCGCCAGCAGCCAAGAGTCCAGCGGGACCAGGGAGCAGTACTTC.

The chain recombines TRBV29-1 with TRBJ1-4; TRBD1 matches at 7 bases. CDR1 and CDR2 from the germline V gene are SQVTM and ANQGSEA. The J segment lost 3 bases and the V segment lost 4 bases, leaving 5 bases of the junction unmatched. The CDR3 spans 14 residues. The CDR3 DNA reads TGCAGCGTTGCGCGCGGGACAGCTAATGAAAAACTGTTTTTT. This sequence encodes CSVARGTANEKLFF. Variable domain in full (rest from reference TRBV29-1 and TRBJ1-4): SAVISQKPSRDICQRGTSLTIQCQVDSQVTMMFWYRQQPGQSLTLIATANQGSEATYESGFVIDKFPISRPNLTFSTLTVSNMSPEDSSIYLCSVARGTANEKLFFGSGTQLSVL.

CDR3 nucleotides: TGTGCCAGCAGCTTAACGGGCCTTATGAACACTGAAGCTTTCTTT. Residues: CASSLTGLMNTEAFF. The genes are TRBV7-3 and TRBJ1-1; no clear D gene. Trimming shortened V by 0 bases and J by 0 bases, and 8 bases separated the two germline ends. CDR3 size: 15 residues. Germline CDR1 and CDR2: SGHTA and FQGTGA.

CDR3 sequence: CAWRERASTGELFF. CDR3 coding DNA: TGTGCCTGGAGGGAGCGGGCCTCAACCGGGGAGCTGTTTTTT. The genes are TRBV30 and TRBJ2-2; possible D gene TRBD2, 6 bases. The V end was cut by 3 bases, the J end by 5 bases, with 13 bases between. CDR1 and CDR2 (germline): GTSNPN, SVGIG (reference sequence). CDR3 size: 14 residues.

The chain uses TRBV7-9 and TRBJ1-1, with D unclear. The V end was cut by 3 bases, the J end by 7 bases, with 12 bases between. This CDR3 has 13 residues. The germline CDR1 and CDR2 sequences are SEHNR and FQNEAQ (reference sequence). The chain's CDR3 is CASSFSERVEAFF. The CDR3 DNA sequence: TGTGCCAGCAGCTTCAGCGAGCGGGTTGAAGCTTTCTTT.

The chain joins TRBV5-1 to TRBJ2-4; D possibly corresponds to TRBD2 (6 bases). V gave up 3 bases and J gave up 7 bases, with 11 bases separating them. Germline V lookup: CDR1 SGHRS, CDR2 YFSETQ. The CDR3 sequence is 13 residues long. CDR3 amino acids: CASSSHGGNIQYF. CDR3 nucleotides: TGCGCCAGCAGCTCCCACGGGGGTAACATTCAGTACTTC.

The chain has TRBV5-1 and TRBJ1-1; no reliable D call. Trimming took off 0 bases at V and 5 bases at J, with 5 bases between the two ends. Germline V lookup: CDR1 SGHRS, CDR2 YFSETQ. The CDR3 totals 12 residues. CDR3 in amino acids: CASSLDATEAFF. Written as DNA, the CDR3 is TGCGCCAGCAGCTTGGACGCGACTGAAGCTTTCTTT. Using reference TRBV5-1 and TRBJ1-1 for the parts outside the CDR3, the full variable domain is KAGVTQTPRYLIKTRGQQVTLSCSPISGHRSVSWYQQTPGQGLQFLFEYFSETQRNKGNFPGRFSGRQFSNSRSEMNVSTLELGDSALYLCASSLDATEAFFGQGTRLTVV.

The J gene is TRBJ2-1, the V gene TRBV6-2 or TRBV6-3; D unresolved. Looked up from germline, CDR1 is MNHEY and CDR2 is SVGEGT. The CDR3 is 10 residues long. V lost 8 bases, J lost 5 bases, and 4 bases lay in between. The DNA of the CDR3 is TGTGCCAGCGGTAACAATGAGCAGTTCTTC. It codes for CASGNNEQFF.

The chain combines TRBV5-1 with TRBJ2-7, with D uncertain. The CDR3 length is 11 residues. Germline V lookup: CDR1 SGHRS, CDR2 YFSETQ. CDR3 region: CASVGFWAQYF. The CDR3, as DNA: TGCGCTTCCGTCGGGTTTTGGGCGCAGTACTTC.

This clonotype appeared a single time. V is TRBV20-1 and J is TRBJ2-6; D is possibly TRBD1 (6 bases). There are 18 residues in the CDR3. Germline CDR1 reads DFQATT; CDR2 reads SNEGSKA (reference sequence). V shed 1 base and J shed 0 bases, with 16 bases lying between them. CDR3 sequence: CSARGNRAVNSGANVLTF. The DNA for the CDR3 is TGCAGTGCTAGAGGGAACAGGGCAGTGAACTCTGGGGCCAACGTCCTGACTTTC.